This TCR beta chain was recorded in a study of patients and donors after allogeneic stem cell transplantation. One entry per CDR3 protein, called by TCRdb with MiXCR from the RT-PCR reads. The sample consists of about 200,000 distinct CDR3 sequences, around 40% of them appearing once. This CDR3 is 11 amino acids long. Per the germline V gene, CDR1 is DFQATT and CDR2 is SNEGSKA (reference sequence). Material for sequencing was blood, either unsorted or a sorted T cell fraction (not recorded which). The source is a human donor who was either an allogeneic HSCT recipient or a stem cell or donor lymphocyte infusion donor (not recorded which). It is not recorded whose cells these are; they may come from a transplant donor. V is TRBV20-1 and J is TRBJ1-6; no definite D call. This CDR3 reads CTVQNNSPLHF. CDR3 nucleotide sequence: TGCACGGTACAAAATAATTCACCCCTCCACTTT.